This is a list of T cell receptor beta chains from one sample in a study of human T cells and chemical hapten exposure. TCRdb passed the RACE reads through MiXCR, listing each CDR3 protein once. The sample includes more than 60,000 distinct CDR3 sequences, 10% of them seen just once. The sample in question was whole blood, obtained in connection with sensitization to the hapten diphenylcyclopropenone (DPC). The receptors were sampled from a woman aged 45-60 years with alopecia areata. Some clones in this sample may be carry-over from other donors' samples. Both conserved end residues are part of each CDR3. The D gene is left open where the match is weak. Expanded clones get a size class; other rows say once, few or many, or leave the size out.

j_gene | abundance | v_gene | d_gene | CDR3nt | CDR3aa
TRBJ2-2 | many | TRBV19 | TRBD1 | TGTGCCAGTACAGGGACAGGGAACACCGGGGAGCTGTTTTTT | CASTGTGNTGELFF
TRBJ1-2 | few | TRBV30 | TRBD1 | TGTGCCTGGAGGTTAACCCGGGACAGGGCGGATGGCTACACCTTC | CAWRLTRDRADGYTF
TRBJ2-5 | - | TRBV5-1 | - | TGCGCCAGCAGCCCCGGCAGGATCCAAGAGACCCAGTACTTC | CASSPGRIQETQYF
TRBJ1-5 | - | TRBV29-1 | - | TGCAGCGTTGGCTGGCAGGGAAACCAGCCCCAGCATTTT | CSVGWQGNQPQHF
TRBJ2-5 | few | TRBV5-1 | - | TGCGCCAGAAAATGGGTGGCACTCCAAGAGACCCAGTACTTC | CARKWVALQETQYF
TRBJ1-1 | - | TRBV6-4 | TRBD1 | TGTGCCAGCAGTGTAAAACAGGGGACTGAAGCTTTCTTT | CASSVKQGTEAFF
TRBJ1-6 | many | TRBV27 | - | TGTGCCAGCTCCTACATGGGGTCCAACGGGAATTCACCCCTCCACTTT | CASSYMGSNGNSPLHF
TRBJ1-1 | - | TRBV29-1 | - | TGCAGCGTTGGCATGTACACTGAAGCTTTCTTT | CSVGMYTEAFF
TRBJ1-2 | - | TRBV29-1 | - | TGCAGCGTCGAGGCGCCCCAGGGAATACTAACCTTC | CSVEAPQGILTF
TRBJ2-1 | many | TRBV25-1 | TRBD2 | TGTGCCAGCAGTGACTACGCGGGGACTAGTGCCAATGAGCAGTTCTTC | CASSDYAGTSANEQFF
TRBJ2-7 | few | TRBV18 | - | TGTGCCAGCTCACCAGGCGGGTTAGCCTACGAGCAGTACTTC | CASSPGGLAYEQYF
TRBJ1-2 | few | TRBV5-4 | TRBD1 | TGTGCCAGCAGCTCCGGGACAGGGCTGTTCACAGTCTATGGCTACACCTTC | CASSSGTGLFTVYGYTF
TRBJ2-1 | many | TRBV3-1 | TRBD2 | TGTGCCAGCAGCCAAGAACTAACAGCGGGAGCCTACAATGAGCAGTTCTTC | CASSQELTAGAYNEQFF
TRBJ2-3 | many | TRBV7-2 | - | TGTGCCAGCAGCTTAACGGGAGACCTCACAGATACGCAGTATTTT | CASSLTGDLTDTQYF